This paragraph covers one T cell receptor beta chain sequence. Trimming removed 0 bases at V and 5 bases at J, with 2 bases between. Germline V gene lookup returns CDR1 MNHEY and CDR2 SVGAGI. This CDR3 contains 11 residues. The data derive from a study of control samples from healthy donors and cancer patients. Clones were sequenced by immunoSEQ multiplex PCR, and TCRdb holds only the in-frame ones, with some missing. Of tens of thousands of clones in the sample, roughly 93% were seen once. The specimen was blood. This chain connects TRBV6-5 to TRBJ2-7; D is undetermined. The TCR originated in a woman aged 25 to 39 in good health. CDR3 residues: CASSYSNEQYF. CDR3 coding DNA: TGTGCCAGCAGTTACTCAAACGAGCAGTACTTC.